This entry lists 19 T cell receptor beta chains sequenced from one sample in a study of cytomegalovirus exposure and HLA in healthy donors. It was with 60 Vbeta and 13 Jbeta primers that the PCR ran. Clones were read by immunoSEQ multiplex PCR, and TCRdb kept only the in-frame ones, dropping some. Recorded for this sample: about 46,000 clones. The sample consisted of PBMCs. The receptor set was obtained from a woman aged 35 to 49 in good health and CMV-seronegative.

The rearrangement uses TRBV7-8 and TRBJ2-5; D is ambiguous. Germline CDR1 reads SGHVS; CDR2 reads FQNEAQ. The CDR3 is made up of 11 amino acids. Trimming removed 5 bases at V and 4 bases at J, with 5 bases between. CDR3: CASSIGETQYF. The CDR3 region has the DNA TGTGCCAGCAGCATCGGAGAGACCCAGTACTTC.

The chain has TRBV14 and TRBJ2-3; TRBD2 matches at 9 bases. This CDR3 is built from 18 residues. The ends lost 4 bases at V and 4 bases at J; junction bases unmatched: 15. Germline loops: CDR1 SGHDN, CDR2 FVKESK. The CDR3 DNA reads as TGTGCCAGCAGCCCGTCGGCGGTAGCGGGAGTACGACCAGATACGCAGTATTTT. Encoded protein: CASSPSAVAGVRPDTQYF.

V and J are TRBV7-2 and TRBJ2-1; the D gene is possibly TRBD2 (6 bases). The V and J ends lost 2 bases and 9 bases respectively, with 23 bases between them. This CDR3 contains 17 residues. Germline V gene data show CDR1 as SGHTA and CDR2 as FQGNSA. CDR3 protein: CASSLRSKLAVDSEQFF. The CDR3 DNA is TGTGCCAGCAGCTTACGATCAAAGTTAGCGGTCGATTCTGAGCAGTTCTTC.

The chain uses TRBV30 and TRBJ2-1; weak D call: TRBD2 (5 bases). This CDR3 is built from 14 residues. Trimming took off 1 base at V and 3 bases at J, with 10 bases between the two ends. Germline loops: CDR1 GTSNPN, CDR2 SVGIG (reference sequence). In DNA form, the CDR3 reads TGTGCCTGGAGTGGCCCGGACTTCTACAATGAGCAGTTCTTC. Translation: CAWSGPDFYNEQFF.

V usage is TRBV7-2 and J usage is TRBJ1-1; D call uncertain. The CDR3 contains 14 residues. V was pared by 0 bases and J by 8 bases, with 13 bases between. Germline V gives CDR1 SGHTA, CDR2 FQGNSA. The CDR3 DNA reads TGTGCCAGCAGCTTAGCGCTCGGGAGGGTAGAAGCTTTCTTT. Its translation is CASSLALGRVEAFF.

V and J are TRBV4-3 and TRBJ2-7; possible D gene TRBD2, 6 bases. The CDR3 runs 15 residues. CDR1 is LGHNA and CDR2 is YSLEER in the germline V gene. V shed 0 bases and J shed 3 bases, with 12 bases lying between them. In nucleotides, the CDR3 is TGCGCCAGCAGCCAAGATCCTCGCGGGGACTACGAGCAGTACTTC. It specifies CASSQDPRGDYEQYF.

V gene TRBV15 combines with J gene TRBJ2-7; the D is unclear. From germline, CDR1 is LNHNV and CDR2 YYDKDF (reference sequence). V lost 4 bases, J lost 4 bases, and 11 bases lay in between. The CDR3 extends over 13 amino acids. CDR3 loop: CATSKDLFYEQYF. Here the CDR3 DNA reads TGTGCCACCAGCAAAGACCTGTTTTACGAGCAGTACTTC. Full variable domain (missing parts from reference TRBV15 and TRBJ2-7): DAMVIQNPRYQVTQFGKPVTLSCSQTLNHNVMYWYQQKSSQAPKLLFHYYDKDFNNEADTPDNFQSRRPNTSFCFLDIRSPGLGDTAMYLCATSKDLFYEQYFGPGTRLTVT.

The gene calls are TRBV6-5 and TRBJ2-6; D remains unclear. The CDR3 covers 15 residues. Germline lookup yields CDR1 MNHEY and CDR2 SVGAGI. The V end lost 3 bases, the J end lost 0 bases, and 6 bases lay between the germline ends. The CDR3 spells CASSYSYSGANVLTF. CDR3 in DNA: TGTGCCAGCAGTTATAGCTACTCTGGGGCCAACGTCCTGACTTTC.

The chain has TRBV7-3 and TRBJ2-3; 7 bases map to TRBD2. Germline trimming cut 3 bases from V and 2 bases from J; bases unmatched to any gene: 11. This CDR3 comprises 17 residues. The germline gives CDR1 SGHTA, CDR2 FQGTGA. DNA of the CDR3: TGTGCCAGCAGCTTTGGGGGGGGGATAGGGGACACAGATACGCAGTATTTT. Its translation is CASSFGGGIGDTDTQYF.

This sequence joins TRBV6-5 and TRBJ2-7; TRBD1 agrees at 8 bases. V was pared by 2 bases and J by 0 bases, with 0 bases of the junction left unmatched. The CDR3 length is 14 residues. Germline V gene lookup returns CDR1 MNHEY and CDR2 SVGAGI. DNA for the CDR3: TGTGCCAGCAGTTACGGACAGGGCTCCTACGAGCAGTACTTC. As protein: CASSYGQGSYEQYF.

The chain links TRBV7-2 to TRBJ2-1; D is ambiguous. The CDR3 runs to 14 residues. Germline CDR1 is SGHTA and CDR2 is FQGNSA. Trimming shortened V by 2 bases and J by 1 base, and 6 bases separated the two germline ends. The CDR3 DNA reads TGTGCCAGCAGCTTACCAACTTCCTACAATGAGCAGTTCTTC. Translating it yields CASSLPTSYNEQFF.

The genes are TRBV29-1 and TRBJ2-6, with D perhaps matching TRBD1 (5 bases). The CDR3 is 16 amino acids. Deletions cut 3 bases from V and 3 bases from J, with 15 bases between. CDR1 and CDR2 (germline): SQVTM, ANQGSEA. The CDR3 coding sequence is TGCAGCGTTGAGGGCAGGTCAGACAGTGGGGCCAACGTCCTGACTTTC. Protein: CSVEGRSDSGANVLTF.

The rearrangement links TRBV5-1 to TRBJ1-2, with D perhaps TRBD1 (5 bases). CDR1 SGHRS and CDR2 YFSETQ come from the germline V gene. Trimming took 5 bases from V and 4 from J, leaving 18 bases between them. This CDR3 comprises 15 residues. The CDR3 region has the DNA TGCGCCAGCAGTTCGTCAGGGCTACCCACCTATGGCTACACCTTC. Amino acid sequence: CASSSSGLPTYGYTF.

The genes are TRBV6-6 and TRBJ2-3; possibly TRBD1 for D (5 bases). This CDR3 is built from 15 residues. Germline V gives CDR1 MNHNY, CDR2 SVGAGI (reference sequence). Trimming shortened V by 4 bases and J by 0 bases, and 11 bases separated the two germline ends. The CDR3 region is CASSSQDKSTDTQYF. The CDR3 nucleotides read TGTGCCAGCAGTTCCCAGGACAAGAGCACAGATACGCAGTATTTT.

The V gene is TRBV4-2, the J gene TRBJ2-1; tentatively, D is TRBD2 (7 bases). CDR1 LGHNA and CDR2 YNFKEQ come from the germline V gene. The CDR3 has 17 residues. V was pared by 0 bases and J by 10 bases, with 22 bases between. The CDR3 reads CASSQDLGERGGREQFF. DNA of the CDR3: TGTGCCAGCAGCCAAGATCTTGGGGAAAGGGGGGGAAGAGAGCAGTTCTTC.

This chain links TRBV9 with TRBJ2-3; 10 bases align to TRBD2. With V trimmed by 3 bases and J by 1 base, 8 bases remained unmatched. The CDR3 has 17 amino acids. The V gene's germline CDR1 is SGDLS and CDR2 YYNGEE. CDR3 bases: TGTGCCAGCAGCGCTACTAGCGGGATAATGGGCACAGATACGCAGTATTTT. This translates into CASSATSGIMGTDTQYF.

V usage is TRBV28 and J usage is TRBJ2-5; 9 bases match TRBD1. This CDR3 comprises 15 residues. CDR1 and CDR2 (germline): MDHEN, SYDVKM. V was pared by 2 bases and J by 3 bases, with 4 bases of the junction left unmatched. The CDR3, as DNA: TGTGCCAGCAGTTTAAACGGACAGGGGAAAGAGACCCAGTACTTC. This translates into CASSLNGQGKETQYF. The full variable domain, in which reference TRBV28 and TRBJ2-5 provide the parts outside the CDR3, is DVKVTQSSRYLVKRTGEKVFLECVQDMDHENMFWYRQDPGLGLRLIYFSYDVKMKEKGDIPEGYSVSREKKERFSLILESASTNQTSMYLCASSLNGQGKETQYFGPGTRLLVL.

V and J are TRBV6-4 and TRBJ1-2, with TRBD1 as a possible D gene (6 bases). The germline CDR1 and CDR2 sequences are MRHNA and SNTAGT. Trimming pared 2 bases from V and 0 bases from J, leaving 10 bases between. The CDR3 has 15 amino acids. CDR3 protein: CASSDRAGANYGYTF. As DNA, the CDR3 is TGTGCCAGCAGTGACCGGGCAGGGGCTAACTATGGCTACACCTTC.

CDR3 nucleotide sequence: TGTGCCAGCAGCCTGGGGGGAGTAGATGAGCAGTTCTTC. As protein: CASSLGGVDEQFF. The genes are TRBV7-3 and TRBJ2-1, with TRBD2 as a possible D gene (6 bases). Germline loops: CDR1 SGHTA, CDR2 FQGTGA. The CDR3 is made up of 13 amino acids. The V end lost 5 bases, the J end lost 8 bases, and 13 bases lay between the germline ends.